This record looks at one TCR beta chain sequence and its context. The entry originates in a study of control samples from healthy donors and cancer patients. The CDR3 has 16 residues. From germline, CDR1 is ENHRY and CDR2 SYGVKD. The V segment lost 8 bases and the J segment 3 bases; nucleotides outside the gene matches: 12. Produced via immunoSEQ multiplex PCR; TCRdb's table is partial and in-frame only. The sample records approximately 90,000 clones, roughly 86% being singletons. The source material was blood. The chain recombines TRBV10-3 with TRBJ2-3, with 9 positions matching TRBD2. This sequence originates from a man aged 25-40 years in good health. The CDR3 DNA sequence: TGTGCCATCGCCCGTGGCGGGGGGGTCGGTACAGATACGCAGTATTTT. It encodes CAIARGGGVGTDTQYF.